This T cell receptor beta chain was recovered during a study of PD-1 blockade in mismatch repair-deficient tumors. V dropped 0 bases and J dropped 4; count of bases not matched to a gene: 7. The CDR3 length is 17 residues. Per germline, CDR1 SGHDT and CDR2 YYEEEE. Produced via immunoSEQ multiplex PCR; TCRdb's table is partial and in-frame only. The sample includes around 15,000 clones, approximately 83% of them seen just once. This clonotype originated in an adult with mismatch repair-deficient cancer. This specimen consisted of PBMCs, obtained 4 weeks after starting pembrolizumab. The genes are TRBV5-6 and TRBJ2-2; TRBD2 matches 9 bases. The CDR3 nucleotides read TGTGCCAGCAGCTTGGTCCATAGCGGGAGTGGCACCGGGGAGCTGTTTTTT. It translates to CASSLVHSGSGTGELFF.